This T cell receptor beta chain was profiled in a study of OX40 agonist ivuxolimab in advanced cancers. In regard to this clone: Within the sample, other DNA sequences also encode this same CDR3.

Assay: immunoSEQ multiplex PCR; the TCRdb copy retains only in-frame clones and omits some. The table has 33,000 or so clones, around 73% seen once. The sequence derives from an adult with an advanced solid tumor such as melanoma, head and neck, liver or kidney cancer. The input for sequencing was CD4+ or CD8+ T cells sorted from blood, taken in a trial of the OX40 agonist ivuxolimab.

The CDR3 DNA reads as TGTGCCAGCTCACCAAGGACCTCTGGGGCCAACGTCCTGACTTTC. Amino acid sequence: CASSPRTSGANVLTF. The chain combines TRBV18 with TRBJ2-6; D is ambiguous. The CDR3 consists of 15 residues. Germline V gene data show CDR1 as KGHSH and CDR2 as LQKENI. The V and J ends lost 2 bases and 0 bases respectively, with 5 bases between them.